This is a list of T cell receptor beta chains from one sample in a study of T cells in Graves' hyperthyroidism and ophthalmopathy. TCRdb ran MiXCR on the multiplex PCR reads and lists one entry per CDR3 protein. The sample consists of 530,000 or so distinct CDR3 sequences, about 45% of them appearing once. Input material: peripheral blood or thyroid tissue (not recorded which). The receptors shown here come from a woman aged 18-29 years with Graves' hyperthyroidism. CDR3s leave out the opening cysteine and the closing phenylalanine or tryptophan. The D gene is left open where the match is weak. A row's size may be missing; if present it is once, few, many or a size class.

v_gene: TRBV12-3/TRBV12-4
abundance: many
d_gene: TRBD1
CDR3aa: ASRGYRDRVGVYEQY

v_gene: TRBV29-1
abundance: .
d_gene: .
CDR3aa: SVDPSIDYGYT

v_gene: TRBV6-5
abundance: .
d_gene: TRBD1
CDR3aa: ASSFRGQGSSNHGYT

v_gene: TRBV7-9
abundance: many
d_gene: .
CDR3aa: ASSLDIQPQH

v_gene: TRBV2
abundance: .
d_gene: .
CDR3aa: ASSERLARDTQY

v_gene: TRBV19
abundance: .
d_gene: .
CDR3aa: ASSSGLSEQF

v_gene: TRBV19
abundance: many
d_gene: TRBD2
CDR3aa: ASSGRGISYEQY

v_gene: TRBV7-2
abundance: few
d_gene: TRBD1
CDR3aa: ASSFSGTGLDTQY

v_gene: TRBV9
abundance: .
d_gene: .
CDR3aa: ASSVEPLPVGEQF

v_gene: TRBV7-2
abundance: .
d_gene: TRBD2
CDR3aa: ASSDTSGGTGVEETQY

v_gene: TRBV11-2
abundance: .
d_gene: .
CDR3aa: ASSLTGRPNTEA

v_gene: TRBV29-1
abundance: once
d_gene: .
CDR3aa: SFRGELF

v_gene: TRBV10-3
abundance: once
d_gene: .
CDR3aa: AISGWAYEQY

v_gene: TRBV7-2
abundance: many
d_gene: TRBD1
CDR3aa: ASSLISRAPDRGGFGYT

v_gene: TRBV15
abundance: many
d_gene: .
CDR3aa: ATSPPGRTEAF

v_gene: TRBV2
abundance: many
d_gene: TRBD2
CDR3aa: ASSKAGGQETQY

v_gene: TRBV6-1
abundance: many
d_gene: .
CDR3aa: ATPRGGARETQY

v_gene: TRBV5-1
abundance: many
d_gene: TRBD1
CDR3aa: ASRMTGARGETQY

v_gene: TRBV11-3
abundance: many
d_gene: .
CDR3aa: ASSLDLGRYT

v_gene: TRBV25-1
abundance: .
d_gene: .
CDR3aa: ASSLGRGYYEQY

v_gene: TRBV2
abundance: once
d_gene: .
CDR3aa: ASSDYDTGHAF

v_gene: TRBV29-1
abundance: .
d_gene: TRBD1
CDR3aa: SLALQGGEAF

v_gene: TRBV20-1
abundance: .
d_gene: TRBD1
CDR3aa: SGARGTPNPEAF

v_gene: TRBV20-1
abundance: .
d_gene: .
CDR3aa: SARDLRGVLYNEQF

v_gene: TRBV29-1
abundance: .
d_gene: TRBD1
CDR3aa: SVGQGQGARGANVLT

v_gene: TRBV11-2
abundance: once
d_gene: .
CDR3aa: ATLRQETQY